Presented here are 12 T cell receptor beta chains from one specimen sequenced in a study of T cells expressing NK-cell markers. TCRdb reprocessed the 5' RACE reads; each CDR3 protein has one entry and no DNA is given. This repertoire includes 120,000 to 150,000 distinct CDR3 sequences. The specimen sequenced was blood T cells: a sorted CD56 or NKG2C T cell subset, CD4+ or CD8+ T cells, or bulk PBMC T cells (not recorded which). All receptors come from a man between 18 and 29 years old in good health.

The chain uses TRBV29-1 and TRBJ2-1; TCRdb proposes TRBD2, but this gene call is untestable without DNA. The CDR3 sequence is 13 residues long. Per germline, CDR1 SQVTM and CDR2 ANQGSEA. This CDR3 reads CSVRNKRGYEQFF.

This sequence joins TRBV6-1 and TRBJ2-1; TCRdb returns TRBD1, unconfirmable since there is no DNA. There are 18 residues in the CDR3. In germline, CDR1 is MNHNS, CDR2 SASEGT. The CDR3 sequence is CASSEVGTGGISYNEQFF.

This rearrangement joins TRBV27 to TRBJ2-5; TCRdb's assignment of TRBD2 cannot be checked, as there is no DNA. Germline loops: CDR1 MNHEY, CDR2 SMNVEV (reference sequence). This CDR3 comprises 16 residues. CDR3 amino acids: CASSTLAGGPSETQYF.

The gene calls are TRBV4-2 and TRBJ1-4. The V gene's germline CDR1 is LGHNA and CDR2 YNFKEQ. This CDR3 is built from 15 residues. CDR3 loop: CASSQGGGDNEKLFF.

The J gene is TRBJ2-7, the V gene TRBV4-1; without DNA, the TCRdb call of TRBD2 cannot be checked. CDR1 MGHRA and CDR2 YSYEKL come from the germline V gene. The CDR3 is 16 amino acids. This CDR3 reads CASSQEMGPSSDEQYF.

This chain joins TRBV29-1 and TRBJ2-1; TCRdb gives TRBD2 as the D gene, but with no DNA this cannot be confirmed. The CDR3 runs to 18 residues. Germline CDR1 SQVTM, CDR2 ANQGSEA. The CDR3 is CSVMGLVQQSSSYNEQFF.

The chain carries TRBV4-1 and TRBJ2-5; TCRdb's D call, TRBD1, is unchecked because there is no DNA. The CDR3 is 17 amino acids. CDR1 is MGHRA and CDR2 is YSYEKL in the germline V gene. CDR3: CASSHARDRGFQETQYF.

This chain uses TRBV12-3 or TRBV12-4 with TRBJ2-3; the D call of TRBD1 rests on TCRdb alone, since no DNA is present to check it. The length of the CDR3 is 12 residues. CDR3 loop: CASSPFSDKQYF.

The rearrangement joins TRBV5-6 to TRBJ2-4; TCRdb indicates TRBD2, and absent DNA this call remains unverified. CDR1 is SGHDT and CDR2 is YYEEEE in the germline V gene. The CDR3 contains 13 residues. The CDR3 loop is CASSLDGGDIQYF.

The CDR3 sequence is CASSQDLNPTDTQYF. The genes are TRBV4-3 and TRBJ2-3. CDR1 is LGHNA, CDR2 YSLEER, per germline. This CDR3 contains 15 residues.

The chain combines TRBV15 with TRBJ2-1; without DNA, the TCRdb call of TRBD2 cannot be checked. CDR1 and CDR2 from the germline V gene are LNHNV and YYDKDF (reference sequence). The CDR3 totals 20 residues. CDR3 region: CATSTYGTSGTLSSYNEQFF.

The CDR3 region is CSARVPGVRQGPYNEQFF. The V and J genes are TRBV20-1 and TRBJ2-1; without DNA, the TCRdb call of TRBD1 cannot be checked. Germline loops: CDR1 DFQATT, CDR2 SNEGSKA (reference sequence). The CDR3 length is 18 residues.